This T cell receptor (beta chain) was profiled in a study of tumor and adjacent non-tumor tissue in lung cancer. Looking at the study overall: Stage I to III disease affected 10 men and 4 or 5 women aged roughly 31 to 76. Broader study findings: Tumor tissue had significantly higher TCR diversity than normal lung. Tumor TCR diversity, when higher, was linked to shorter survival. In normal lung, the top 100 clones were significantly more dominant than in tumor.

The template was RNA from unsorted bulk tissue. Comments on this clonotype: Its antigen is not identified. The junction departs from the called germline gene at one end, perhaps through a read error.

CDR3 size: 15 residues. The germline gives CDR1 DFQATT, CDR2 SNEGSKA (reference sequence). The library came from three nested PCR rounds adapted from ARM-PCR protocols. A single record per CDR3 protein comes from TCRdb applying MiXCR to the multiplex PCR reads. This sample has under 150,000 distinct CDR3 sequences; approximately 70% occur once, and the top ten carry over 15%. This sequence joins TRBV20-1 and TRBJ1-1, with a weak D call TRBD1 (5 bases). Sequenced input: lung tumor tissue. The TCR was taken from a man aged 55 to 70 with small cell lung cancer. The CDR3 sequence is CSARGGTGLNAEPFF. For the CDR3, the DNA is TGCAGTGCTAGGGGGGGGACCGGTCTGAACGCTGAACCTTTCTTT.